These 21 T cell receptor beta chains came from one sample sequenced in a study of response to subunit inactivated influenza vaccine. TCRdb re-called the RT-PCR reads with MiXCR, one entry per CDR3 protein. The sample has 450,000 to 550,000 distinct CDR3 sequences, 25% seen once. The sequencing here drew on CD4+ T cells sorted from PBMCs, taken around 5 days after vaccination. The receptors originated from a man in his forties or fifties who received an inactivated influenza vaccine.

V usage is TRBV29-1 and J usage is TRBJ2-7; TRBD1 might be the D (5 bases). Germline values: CDR1 SQVTM, CDR2 ANQGSEA. The CDR3 is 13 amino acids. Trimming took 3 bases from V and 3 from J, leaving 12 bases between them. The CDR3 DNA reads as TGCAGCGTTGAGATGGTGGGGCGCTACGAGCAGTACTTC. Its protein product is CSVEMVGRYEQYF.

This clonotype was found a few times. The chain couples TRBV6-6 to TRBJ1-6; D unresolved. Trimming stripped 4 bases from V and 8 bases from J, with 6 bases between. This CDR3 is built from 12 residues. Per germline, CDR1 MNHNY and CDR2 SVGAGI (reference sequence). The DNA of the CDR3 is TGTGCCAGCAGTTTAACCTATTCACCCCTCCACTTT. Amino acids: CASSLTYSPLHF.

The table lists this clonotype with a few counts. The V gene is TRBV20-1, the J gene TRBJ2-7; 8 bases match TRBD1. The CDR3 runs to 14 residues. V lost 4 bases to trimming and J lost 1 base; unmatched junction nucleotides: 6. From germline, CDR1 is DFQATT and CDR2 SNEGSKA (reference sequence). CDR3 sequence (DNA): TGCAGTGCTACCAGGACAGGGCTTTCCTACGAGCAGTACTTC. Its translation: CSATRTGLSYEQYF.

This clonotype occurred many times. The chain employs TRBV12-3 or TRBV12-4 and TRBJ1-5; D remains ambiguous. CDR3 length: 14 amino acids. Between the trimmed V and J ends, which lost 5 bases and 6 bases, there was a span of 14 bases. This CDR3 reads CASSQDQVGQPQHF. For the CDR3, the DNA is TGTGCCAGCAGTCAGGACCAAGTGGGTCAGCCCCAGCATTTT.

In this sample, this clonotype turned up a few times. The chain uses TRBV7-9 and TRBJ2-5, with D possibly TRBD2 on 6 matching bases. V was clipped by 7 bases and J by 4 bases, with 10 bases between them. The CDR3 loop spans 12 amino acids. Germline V gives CDR1 SEHNR, CDR2 FQNEAQ (reference sequence). The CDR3 here is CASTLSGETQYF. The CDR3 DNA is TGTGCCAGCACCCTTAGCGGAGAGACCCAGTACTTC.

The chain couples TRBV29-1 to TRBJ2-3, with D tentatively TRBD2 (5 bases). CDR1 and CDR2 (germline): SQVTM, ANQGSEA. The CDR3 totals 13 residues. Trimming shortened V by 2 bases and J by 8 bases, and 14 bases separated the two germline ends. This chain's CDR3 is CSVEKDSSGTQYF. DNA for the CDR3: TGCAGCGTTGAAAAGGACTCCTCGGGTACGCAGTATTTT.

The chain is built from TRBV7-2 and TRBJ1-2; no firm D call. There are 13 residues in the CDR3. The germline V gene has CDR1 SGHTA and CDR2 FQGNSA. Trimming pared 1 base from V and 4 bases from J, leaving 7 bases between. CDR3: CASSLEQFYGYTF. As DNA, the CDR3 is TGTGCCAGCAGCTTAGAACAGTTCTATGGCTACACCTTC.

The chain joins TRBV25-1 to TRBJ1-6, with D possibly TRBD1 on 5 matching bases. V was clipped by 1 base and J by 7 bases, with 11 bases between them. CDR1 and CDR2 from the germline V gene are MGHDK and SYGVNS. This CDR3 spans 15 amino acids. CDR3 sequence reads: CASSESRVGNSPLHF. As DNA, the CDR3 is TGTGCCAGCAGTGAATCCAGGGTTGGAAATTCACCCCTCCACTTT.

There are a few counts of this clonotype. The gene calls are TRBV12-3 or TRBV12-4 and TRBJ1-2; D possibly corresponds to TRBD1 (5 bases). V was pared by 5 bases and J by 2 bases, with 12 bases between. CDR3 length: 14 amino acids. The CDR3 bases are TGTGCCAGCAGTCCCCAGACAGAAAACTATGGCTACACCTTC. This codes for CASSPQTENYGYTF.

This clonotype was seen at least ten times. The gene calls are TRBV20-1 and TRBJ2-3; D is undetermined. The germline V gene encodes CDR1 DFQATT and CDR2 SNEGSKA (reference sequence). This CDR3 has 11 residues. Trimming took off 7 bases at V and 6 bases at J, with 11 bases between the two ends. CDR3 DNA: TGCAGTGGGGTATCGTGGGATACGCAGTATTTT. Amino acids: CSGVSWDTQYF.

The table lists this clonotype with a few counts. V is TRBV2 and J is TRBJ2-1, with TRBD2 matching over 7 bases. The V and J ends lost 2 bases and 14 bases, in that order; junction bases with no gene match: 6. The CDR3 loop spans 12 amino acids. Per germline, CDR1 SNHLY and CDR2 FYNNEI. CDR3 sequence (DNA): TGTGCCAGCAGTGAAAACGGGGAGGGAAAGTTCTTC. Amino acid sequence: CASSENGEGKFF.

The chain combines TRBV25-1 with TRBJ2-5, with D possibly TRBD1 on 6 matching bases. This CDR3 has 15 amino acids. Germline CDR1 MGHDK, CDR2 SYGVNS. V was pared by 1 base and J by 0 bases, with 9 bases between. The CDR3 is CASSEFWTDQETQYF. CDR3 DNA sequence: TGTGCCAGCAGTGAATTCTGGACAGACCAAGAGACCCAGTACTTC.

The chain uses TRBV6-2 or TRBV6-3 and TRBJ2-1; 11 bases map to TRBD1. V trimming: 5 bases; J trimming: 6 bases; junction bases outside the gene matches: 6. Germline-derived CDR1 and CDR2 are MNHEY and SVGEGT. This CDR3 comprises 15 residues. CDR3 amino acids: CASSLGTGGGNEQFF. In DNA form, the CDR3 reads TGTGCCAGCAGTCTAGGGACAGGGGGAGGCAATGAGCAGTTCTTC.

This clonotype was observed a handful of times. The rearrangement joins TRBV5-1 to TRBJ2-7; 10 positions agree with TRBD2. Unmatched junction bases numbered 23, after V lost 3 bases and J lost 2 bases. Germline values: CDR1 SGHRS, CDR2 YFSETQ. The CDR3 length is 21 residues. The DNA for the CDR3 is TGCGCCAGCAGCTGGGACAGGCCCCGGACTAGCGGTGAGACCCATACCTACGAGCAGTACTTC. This translates into CASSWDRPRTSGETHTYEQYF.

The gene calls are TRBV2 and TRBJ2-3, with TRBD2 matching over 11 bases. Trimming cost V 6 bases and J 5 bases; bases outside gene matches: 7. CDR3 length equals 15 residues. Germline CDR1 is SNHLY and CDR2 is FYNNEI. CDR3 region: CASRGTSGSGDTQYF. CDR3 nucleotide sequence: TGTGCCAGCAGGGGGACTAGCGGCTCAGGAGATACGCAGTATTTT.

V and J are TRBV7-9 and TRBJ2-5; D is uncertain. CDR1 and CDR2 from the germline V gene are SEHNR and FQNEAQ (reference sequence). This CDR3 is 13 amino acids long. V was cut by 3 bases and J by 2 bases, with 7 bases left in between. The DNA of the CDR3 is TGTGCCAGCAGCTTGCAGATACAAGAGACCCAGTACTTC. It codes for CASSLQIQETQYF. The full variable domain, in which reference TRBV7-9 and TRBJ2-5 provide the parts outside the CDR3, is DTGVSQNPRHKITKRGQNVTFRCDPISEHNRLYWYRQTLGQGPEFLTYFQNEAQLEKSRLLSDRFSAERPKGSFSTLEIQRTEQGDSAMYLCASSLQIQETQYFGPGTRLLVL.

The rearrangement uses TRBV20-1 and TRBJ2-5; no clear D. V dropped 1 base and J dropped 2 bases, with 11 bases sitting between them. The CDR3 covers 14 residues. Looked up from germline, CDR1 is DFQATT and CDR2 is SNEGSKA (reference sequence). The CDR3: CSARAPSGQETQYF. The CDR3 bases are TGCAGTGCTAGAGCTCCAAGTGGGCAAGAGACCCAGTACTTC.

V and J are TRBV29-1 and TRBJ1-4; D is undetermined. The CDR3 is made up of 12 amino acids. Germline CDR1 is SQVTM and CDR2 is ANQGSEA. The V and J ends lost 6 bases and 2 bases respectively, with 7 bases between them. CDR3 nucleotide sequence: TGCAGCGTAGCAGGCACTAATGAAAAACTGTTTTTT. Amino acid sequence: CSVAGTNEKLFF.

This clonotype has a handful of counts. DNA of the CDR3: TGTGCCAGCAGCCCCGTCGGTGCGGGGCAGTACTTC. Its translation: CASSPVGAGQYF. This chain joins TRBV7-9 and TRBJ2-7; the D gene is possibly TRBD2 (5 bases). Germline lookup yields CDR1 SEHNR and CDR2 FQNEAQ (reference sequence). The CDR3 covers 12 residues. V shed 5 bases and J shed 9 bases, with 14 bases lying between them.

Here the CDR3 DNA reads TGCAGCGGGACAGCGACGAGCTCCTACAATGAGCAGTTCTTC. Amino acids: CSGTATSSYNEQFF. The genes are TRBV29-1 and TRBJ2-1, with D possibly TRBD1 on 6 matching bases. This CDR3 comprises 14 residues. V was cut by 7 bases and J by 0 bases, with 13 bases left in between. Germline V CDR1 and CDR2: SQVTM, ANQGSEA.

This chain links TRBV4-2 with TRBJ2-3, with 15 bases matching TRBD2. The CDR3 loop spans 17 amino acids. Unmatched junction bases numbered 6, after V lost 4 bases and J lost 4 bases. Per germline, CDR1 LGHNA and CDR2 YNFKEQ. CDR3 sequence: CASSPLGLAGGPDTQYF. The CDR3 DNA reads as TGTGCCAGCAGCCCCCTGGGACTAGCGGGAGGCCCAGATACGCAGTATTTT.